This T cell receptor (beta chain) was recorded in a study of cytomegalovirus exposure and HLA in healthy donors. As for the study in general: About 180 million T cells yielded 100 million or so unique TCR beta sequences, as an earlier analysis found. Caucasian-associated ancestry cluster membership applied to 75% to 85% of under 450 genotyped donors. Whole-study results and caveats: Later on, a genetic analysis was performed. It linked a missense variant in DCLRE1C with V- and J-gene trimming of TCR beta.

It was with 60 Vbeta and 13 Jbeta primers that the PCR ran. Data came from immunoSEQ multiplex PCR; TCRdb stores just in-frame clones and leaves some out. This sample has around 150,000 clones, with 50% to 75% found just once. With regard to this clone: Antigen specificity is unknown.

The CDR3 extends over 13 amino acids. In germline, CDR1 is MNHEY, CDR2 SMNVEV (reference sequence). V lost 9 bases, J lost 12 bases, and 7 bases stayed unmatched. Material for sequencing was PBMCs. The V and J genes are TRBV27 and TRBJ2-1; 14 bases line up with TRBD2. The receptor was isolated from a middle-aged woman in good health and CMV-seronegative. The DNA for the CDR3 is TGTGCCAGTTCGGGACTAGCGGGGGTAGGGCAGTTCTTC. It encodes CASSGLAGVGQFF.